These 19 T cell receptor beta chains originate from one sample sequenced in a study of blood T cell repertoires in COVID-19. Here immunoSEQ multiplex PCR was the method, and the copy in TCRdb shows in-frame clones only, minus some. The repertoire has under 250,000 clones, approximately 83% of them found once; the top ten carry roughly 3.5%. The sequenced sample was PBMCs or T cells enriched from blood (not recorded which). Source of these receptors: a woman aged 60 to 75 who had recovered from COVID-19.

This clone was observed once. The rearrangement links TRBV3-1 (or the pseudogene TRBV3-2) to TRBJ1-2; 8 nucleotides line up with TRBD1. Germline CDR1 LGHDT, CDR2 YNNKEL (reference sequence). Trimming cost V 4 bases and J 7 bases; bases outside gene matches: 5. The CDR3 runs 13 residues. In DNA, the CDR3 is TGTGCCAGCAGCCCGCAGGGGGCGGGTGGCTACACCTTC. Its protein is CASSPQGAGGYTF.

The CDR3 DNA reads TGTGCCAGCAGCTTGGCCGGGACAGGGGGGAATTCACCCCTCCACTTT. Amino acids: CASSLAGTGGNSPLHF. The chain recombines TRBV5-6 with TRBJ1-6, with 11 bases matching TRBD1. The CDR3 runs to 16 residues. V trimming: 0 bases; J trimming: 7 bases; junction bases outside the gene matches: 3. Germline V gives CDR1 SGHDT, CDR2 YYEEEE.

The V gene is TRBV5-4, the J gene TRBJ2-7, with 10 bases lining up with TRBD2. With 4 bases clipped from V and 5 bases from J, the junction kept 15 bases outside the gene matches. The CDR3 is 17 residues long. Per the germline V gene, CDR1 is SGHNT and CDR2 is YYREEE (reference sequence). The CDR3 nucleotides read TGTGCCAGCAGCCCGGGAGGTACTAGCGGGATAATCGACGAGCAGTACTTC. Amino acid sequence: CASSPGGTSGIIDEQYF.

The rearrangement joins TRBV3-1 (or the pseudogene TRBV3-2) to TRBJ1-2, with TRBD1 matching 8 bases. The V segment lost 4 bases and the J segment 7 bases; nucleotides outside the gene matches: 8. Germline V gene sequence: CDR1 LGHDT, CDR2 YNNKEL (reference sequence). The CDR3 length is 14 residues. The DNA for the CDR3 is TGTGCCAGCAGCCTCGGACAGGGTGGCGGTGGCTACACCTTC. It encodes CASSLGQGGGGYTF.

CDR3 nucleotides: TGTGCCAGCAGCCAGAGGGTTAAAAACACCGGGGAGCTGTTTTTT. Translating it yields CASSQRVKNTGELFF. This rearrangement joins TRBV3-1 (or the pseudogene TRBV3-2) to TRBJ2-2, with D maybe TRBD2 (5 bases). V lost 3 bases to trimming and J lost 2 bases, with 10 bases between them. The CDR3 has 15 residues. Germline loops: CDR1 LGHDT, CDR2 YNNKEL (reference sequence).

V and J are TRBV6-5 and TRBJ2-7; TRBD2 agrees at 10 bases. There are 13 residues in the CDR3. Unmatched junction bases numbered 3, after V lost 7 bases and J lost 3 bases. Germline CDR1 MNHEY, CDR2 SVGAGI. The CDR3 sequence: CASTRTSGYEQYF. The CDR3 DNA is TGTGCCAGCACCAGGACTAGCGGCTACGAGCAGTACTTC.

The gene calls are TRBV7-2 and TRBJ2-6; D ambiguous. Trimming took off 0 bases at V and 0 bases at J, with 9 bases between the two ends. The CDR3 length is 17 residues. Looked up from germline, CDR1 is SGHTA and CDR2 is FQGNSA. In DNA, the CDR3 is TGTGCCAGCAGCTTAGCAGGAGTGGCCTCTGGGGCCAACGTCCTGACTTTC. Translation: CASSLAGVASGANVLTF.

This clone has only a few counts. The J gene is TRBJ2-7, the V gene TRBV7-9; D not resolved. The CDR3 contains 15 residues. With 5 bases removed from V and 3 bases from J, the gap between germline ends came to 17 bases. Germline V gene lookup returns CDR1 SEHNR and CDR2 FQNEAQ (reference sequence). The DNA for the CDR3 is TGTGCCAGCAGCGCCGTCTCGAGCTACGGCTACGAGCAGTACTTC. Amino acids: CASSAVSSYGYEQYF.

The chain links TRBV2 to TRBJ2-7, with 9 nucleotides matching TRBD2. The trim removed 5 bases at V and 0 bases at J, leaving 5 bases unmatched. This CDR3 spans 15 amino acids. CDR1 is SNHLY, CDR2 FYNNEI, per germline. CDR3 loop: CASSRSGSRSYEQYF. CDR3 nucleotides: TGTGCCAGCAGTCGTAGCGGGAGCCGCTCCTACGAGCAGTACTTC. Supplemented by reference TRBV2 and TRBJ2-7, the full variable domain reads EPEVTQTPSHQVTQMGQEVILRCVPISNHLYFYWYRQILGQKVEFLVSFYNNEISEKSEIFDDQFSVERPDGSNFTLKIRSTKLEDSAMYFCASSRSGSRSYEQYFGPGTRLTVT.

The genes are TRBV5-1 and TRBJ2-7; 7 nucleotides align to TRBD2. Germline CDR1 and CDR2: SGHRS and YFSETQ. The V segment lost 3 bases and the J segment 2 bases; nucleotides outside the gene matches: 8. The CDR3 runs to 15 residues. In DNA form, the CDR3 reads TGCGCCAGCAGCTACTCAGCGGGGCAGGCCTACGAGCAGTACTTC. Protein sequence: CASSYSAGQAYEQYF.

This clone was seen a few times. V gene TRBV2 combines with J gene TRBJ1-2, with a possible D match to TRBD1 (5 bases). With 6 bases removed from V and 8 bases from J, the gap between germline ends came to 22 bases. The CDR3 is 15 amino acids. CDR1 and CDR2 (germline): SNHLY, FYNNEI. CDR3 loop: CASSETGLTEYGYTF. CDR3 sequence (DNA): TGTGCCAGCAGCGAAACGGGCCTGACAGAATACGGCTACACCTTC. Looking up the rest from reference TRBV2 and TRBJ1-2 gives the full variable domain: EPEVTQTPSHQVTQMGQEVILRCVPISNHLYFYWYRQILGQKVEFLVSFYNNEISEKSEIFDDQFSVERPDGSNFTLKIRSTKLEDSAMYFCASSETGLTEYGYTFGSGTRLTVV.

The V gene is TRBV7-8, the J gene TRBJ2-3, with no clear D. Trimming shortened V by 4 bases and J by 1 base, and 18 bases separated the two germline ends. The CDR3 is 17 amino acids. Per the germline V gene, CDR1 is SGHVS and CDR2 is FQNEAQ. CDR3 amino acids: CASSWPSPSPGTDTQYF. For the CDR3, the DNA is TGTGCCAGCAGCTGGCCCTCTCCTAGTCCCGGCACAGATACGCAGTATTTT.

The genes are TRBV9 and TRBJ2-7; 14 bases fit TRBD2. Unmatched junction bases numbered 11, after V lost 3 bases and J lost 6 bases. This CDR3 contains 17 residues. CDR1 SGDLS and CDR2 YYNGEE come from the germline V gene. This chain's CDR3 is CASSGATGLAGDTEQYF. For the CDR3, the DNA is TGTGCCAGCAGCGGTGCAACGGGACTAGCGGGAGATACCGAGCAGTACTTC.

This chain joins TRBV10-1 and TRBJ2-2, with 15 bases that match TRBD2. This CDR3 contains 18 residues. The V and J ends lost 6 bases and 6 bases, in that order; junction bases with no gene match: 11. Per the germline V gene, CDR1 is WNHNN and CDR2 is SYGVQD (reference sequence). CDR3 sequence (DNA): TGCGCCAGCAGCGAGCCTTCGGGACTAGCGGGAGGTGCCGGGGAGCTGTTTTTT. Its protein is CASSEPSGLAGGAGELFF.

This sequence joins TRBV6-4 and TRBJ1-1; 10 bases fit TRBD1. V lost 7 bases and J lost 11; bases outside the gene matches: 16. This CDR3 is built from 15 residues. The germline V gene has CDR1 MRHNA and CDR2 SNTAGT. The CDR3 DNA sequence: TGTGCCAGCACCTTTCTACTGACAGGGGGCCCCGACGCTTTCTTT. Translated: CASTFLLTGGPDAFF.

The chain recombines TRBV6-5 with TRBJ2-1; tentatively, D is TRBD2 (5 bases). Trimming removed 2 bases from V and 2 bases from J, with 10 bases in between. The CDR3 covers 15 residues. Per the germline V gene, CDR1 is MNHEY and CDR2 is SVGAGI. The chain's CDR3 is CASSYEGGTYNEQFF. DNA for the CDR3: TGTGCCAGCAGTTACGAGGGCGGAACCTACAATGAGCAGTTCTTC.

In this sample, this clone turned up a few times. J is TRBJ2-7 and V is TRBV9; 7 nucleotides agree with TRBD1. With 0 bases clipped from V and 6 bases from J, the junction kept 9 bases outside the gene matches. Germline V gene lookup returns CDR1 SGDLS and CDR2 YYNGEE. CDR3 length: 15 residues. In nucleotides, the CDR3 is TGTGCCAGCAGCGTAGCCCCCCAGCAGGGGGTCGAGCAGTACTTC. It encodes CASSVAPQQGVEQYF. Full variable domain (rest looked up from reference TRBV9 and TRBJ2-7): DSGVTQTPKHLITATGQRVTLRCSPRSGDLSVYWYQQSLDQGLQFLIQYYNGEERAKGNILERFSAQQFPDLHSELNLSSLELGDSALYFCASSVAPQQGVEQYFGPGTRLTVT.

The chain is built from TRBV12-5 and TRBJ2-1, with 12 bases aligning to TRBD2. J lost 8 bases, V lost 6 bases, and 14 bases had no gene match. Germline CDR1 and CDR2: LGHNT and FRNRAP. The CDR3 is 17 amino acids. CDR3 residues: CASGAPALAGGLYEQFF. The CDR3 nucleotides are TGTGCTAGTGGCGCACCCGCTCTAGCGGGGGGGCTGTATGAGCAGTTCTTC. The whole variable domain, filled in from reference TRBV12-5 and TRBJ2-1, reads DARVTQTPRHKVTEMGQEVTMRCQPILGHNTVFWYRQTMMQGLELLAYFRNRAPLDDSGMPKDRFSAEMPDATLATLKIQPSEPRDSAVYFCASGAPALAGGLYEQFFGPGTRLTVL.

This chain connects TRBV7-9 to TRBJ1-2, with 8 nucleotides matching TRBD1. CDR1 is SEHNR, CDR2 FQNEAQ, per germline (reference sequence). The CDR3 has 14 residues. J gave up 7 bases and V 1 base, and 5 bases lay outside the gene matches. DNA for the CDR3: TGTGCCAGCAGCTTAGGGACAGGGTCTCGTGGCTACACCTTC. This translates into CASSLGTGSRGYTF.